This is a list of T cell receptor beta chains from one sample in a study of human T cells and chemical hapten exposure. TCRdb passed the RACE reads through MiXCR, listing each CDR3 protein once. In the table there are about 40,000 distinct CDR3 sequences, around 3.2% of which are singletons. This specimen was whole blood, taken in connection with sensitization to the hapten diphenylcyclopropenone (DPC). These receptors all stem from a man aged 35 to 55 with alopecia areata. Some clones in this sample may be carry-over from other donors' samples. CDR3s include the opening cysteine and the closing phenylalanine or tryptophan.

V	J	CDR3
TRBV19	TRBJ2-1	CASSIDRGRAYNEQFF
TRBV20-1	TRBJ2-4	CSARDNGRSKNIQYF
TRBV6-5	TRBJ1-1	CASRTGPMNTEAFF
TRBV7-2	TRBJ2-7	CASSLGAGPPYEQYF
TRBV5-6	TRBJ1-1	CASSLGGQANTEAFF
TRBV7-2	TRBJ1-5	CASSSTGLQPQHF
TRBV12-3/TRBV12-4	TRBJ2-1	CASRGPTYNEQFF
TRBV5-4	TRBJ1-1	CASTELPRQGRSTEAFF
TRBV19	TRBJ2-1	CASMVNMGTGYNEQFF
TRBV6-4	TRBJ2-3	CASKRGEGEGDTQYF
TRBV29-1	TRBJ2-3	CSVQSGTSGRSGTQYF
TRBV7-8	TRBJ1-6	CASSSGRPYNSPLHF
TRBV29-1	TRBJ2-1	CSVGASGAGEQFF
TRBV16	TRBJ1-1	CASSQSRQATAFF
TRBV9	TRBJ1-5	CASSPGTGGNNQPQHF
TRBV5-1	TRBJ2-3	CASSPQAGTTDTQYF
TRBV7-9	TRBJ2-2	CASSKTETGELFF
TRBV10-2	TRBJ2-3	CASAGDLSTDTQYF
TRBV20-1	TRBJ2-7	CSAKLRNHYEQYF